This T cell receptor beta chain was identified in a study of T cells in Graves' hyperthyroidism and ophthalmopathy (dated by TCRdb to between 2019 and 2020). The study in broad terms: Peripheral blood samples were taken at initial diagnosis, before any treatment was given. TCR Vbeta CDR3 sequencing of 140 or so peripheral blood samples (around 45 ophthalmopathy, roughly 72 hyperthyroidism and approximately 17 progressor patients) is reported in the paper. An independent validation cohort of about 20 hyperthyroidism patients and about 16 patients who later progressed to ophthalmopathy tested prospective prediction of ophthalmopathy. Once sampling was done, hyperthyroidism patients were given methimazole at a starting dose of 30 mg daily, whereas ophthalmopathy patients were given high-dose intravenous methylprednisolone. The study also compared thyroid tissue and blood T-cell repertoires from roughly 6 Graves' hyperthyroidism patients. The 100 or so discovery patients were randomly divided into training and test sets at a 7:3 ratio. TCR V-J signatures able to tell the groups apart were searched for in a discovery cohort of more than 90 patients, of whom around 42 had Graves' ophthalmopathy and 57 had stable Graves' hyperthyroidism. Overall study results and their limits: Sample size was not statistically predetermined, and investigators were not blinded to group allocation. In cross-validation, a model built on a 13 V-J signature told ophthalmopathy apart from stable hyperthyroidism with 85% to 90% sensitivity and roughly 81% specificity, and in testing the same model reached 80%/75%. Most expanded thyroid clonotypes (frequency above 0.001) were also detected in blood, a finding suggesting that blood repertoires may reflect thyroid immune responses. In validation, progression to ophthalmopathy was predicted by the model with 70% to 71% sensitivity and 72% to 80% specificity, a median of roughly six months before onset.

In the germline V gene (reference sequence), CDR1 corresponds to GTSNPN and CDR2 to SVGIG. The germline ends are 17 bases apart after V is trimmed by 2 bases and J by 3 bases. The CDR3 covers 15 residues, taking in both the cysteine and the phenylalanine. CDR3 DNA is the only sequence kept; it has 45 bases, read in frame from the first base. Hyperthyroidism patients were newly diagnosed, with disease duration under 2 months, and aged 18 to 65 years. Any patient with an uncontrolled infection, another autoimmune disease, pregnancy or lactation was excluded. Diagnoses were established on the basis of clinical symptoms, serum thyroxine and TRAb, thyroid ultrasound, and orbital computed tomography. Blood from progressor patients was collected at the time of first diagnosis with hyperthyroidism, before any ophthalmopathy symptoms had appeared. Ficoll-Paque density gradient centrifugation was used to isolate PBMCs from 8 to 10 ml of fresh peripheral blood. Progressor patients were first diagnosed with Graves' hyperthyroidism and then developed ophthalmopathy during follow-up. Total RNA was extracted with Trizol reagent, and quality was checked on an Agilent 2100 Bioanalyzer.

Comments on this clonotype: What this receptor recognizes is not known. The record has no base qualities; no much larger clone is one base away.

The TCR beta CDR3 regions were amplified from the RNA transcripts. A first-round RT-PCR of the TCR CDR3 used the HTBI primer set with the Qiagen OneStep RT-PCR kit. Libraries were constructed in a second round of multiplex PCR, after which size selection and purification were carried out. Libraries were sequenced paired-end with 100 bp reads on an Illumina HiSeq2000. The paper's processing steps were these. Raw data were processed with SOAPnuke, discarding reads with adapters, uncalled bases, mean Phred below 15, or no exact constant-primer or identifier match. High-quality paired reads were merged with COPE v1.2.5, and unique nucleotide sequences were defined as clonotypes. Clonotypes were aligned to IMGT TRBV, TRBD and TRBJ reference segments using MiTCR v1.1. Only V-J combinations with frequency above 0.0001, covering 99.2% of repertoires, were analysed. A TCS score was defined as the ratio between F50 (clonal expansion) and ExV (chaos), using BLOSUM62-based TCRdist between CDR3 peptides within each V-J. Welch's t-statistics and random forest reduced 500 to 650 V-J features to 13, which were used in a naive Bayes classifier (R e1071). Through fastp at Q25 and MiXCR, TCRdb rebuilt clones from the public reads, retaining in-frame beta chains. Each record represents a unique CDR3 protein, reported with the most common genes and DNA among its rows. The V and J calls were not made by the authors but by TCRdb's processing. This sample lists fewer than 450,000 distinct CDR3 sequences; about 15% were detected once. The top ten clones comprise approximately 33% of the sample.

The chain is assembled from TRBV30 and TRBJ2-7; the D call could be TRBD1 or TRBD2, with each sharing 5 bases. The receptor's source is a woman aged 30 to 39 with Graves' hyperthyroidism that later progressed to Graves' ophthalmopathy. Sequencing input: blood. For the CDR3, the sequence is CAWSLSGRQLYEQYF. DNA sequence: TGTGCCTGGAGTCTATCGGGGCGCCAACTCTACGAGCAGTACTTC.